A single T cell receptor beta chain is shown here with its context. Its binding antigen is unknown. Base qualities are not recorded, but no much larger clone differs from it by a single base. Library preparation was by the immunoSEQ multiplex PCR assay. The source is immuneACCESS, and TCRdb retained only in-frame sequences with V and J called. Part of the clones is not carried over; for the studies checked, unresolved V genes explain less than half of this, and the remainder is unexplained. The sample data list roughly 150,000 clones, and around 88% of these were observed just once. Roughly 1.7% of the sample lies in the top ten. These data originate in a study of control samples from healthy donors and cancer patients (dated by TCRdb to the early 2020s). Trimming removed 3 bases from V and 8 bases from J, leaving 15 bases between the germline ends. In the germline V gene, CDR1 corresponds to KGHSH and CDR2 to LQKENI. From its cysteine to its phenylalanine, the CDR3 spans 14 amino acids. Only the CDR3 region is kept as DNA, spanning 42 bases read in frame from base 1.

This chain is built from TRBV18 and TRBJ2-3, and possibly TRBD1, on 6 matching bases. Sequencing used blood. The origin of this receptor is a young man in good health. The CDR3 amino acid sequence is: CASSPSQTGTTQYF. The DNA sequence follows: TGTGCCAGCTCACCCAGCCAGACAGGTACTACGCAGTATTTT.